The 27 T cell receptor beta chains listed next were all sequenced from one sample in a study of blood T cells in healthy people across ages (dated by TCRdb to 2013 to 2016). The protocol used for the library was 5' RACE. Sequencing was performed on an Illumina HiSeq 2500. A second roughly 7 to 11 cycle PCR used a sample-barcoded 5' primer and a J-beta primer mix. The public reads were reprocessed in TCRdb via fastp at Q25 and MiXCR, keeping in-frame beta chains. Identical CDR3 proteins give one entry, which carries the most common genes and DNA. This sample has more than 800,000 distinct CDR3 sequences in its table, and 45% of those were observed once. Approximately 20% of the sample rests with the top ten. Sequencing used blood. These receptor sequences come from a woman aged 60 to 75 in good health.

V is TRBV6-1 and J is TRBJ2-1; 8 nucleotides align to TRBD2. Unmatched junction bases numbered 7, after V lost 9 bases and J lost 0 bases. The germline CDR1 and CDR2 sequences are MNHNS and SASEGT. The CDR3 is 15 residues long. CDR3 loop: CASTTSGGSYNEQFF. The CDR3 DNA reads TGTGCCAGTACCACTAGCGGAGGCTCCTACAATGAGCAGTTCTTC.

There are a few counts of this clonotype. The chain carries TRBV6-2 or TRBV6-3 and TRBJ2-1; TRBD2 matches at 9 bases. V lost 4 bases, J lost 4 bases, and 11 bases stayed unmatched. CDR3 length equals 17 residues. CDR1 is MNHEY and CDR2 is SVGEGT in the germline V gene. The CDR3 is CASSLTPGTSRYNEQFF. CDR3 sequence (DNA): TGTGCCAGCAGTTTGACCCCCGGGACTAGCAGATACAATGAGCAGTTCTTC.

This chain connects TRBV7-2 to TRBJ2-2; D is unclear. The CDR3 is 15 amino acids. The V and J ends lost 11 bases and 0 bases respectively, with 16 bases between them. CDR1 SGHTA and CDR2 FQGNSA come from the germline V gene. CDR3 amino acids: CAGPRLGANTGELFF. Here the CDR3 DNA reads TGTGCCGGCCCTCGGTTAGGAGCGAACACCGGGGAGCTGTTTTTT. Using reference TRBV7-2 and TRBJ2-2 for the parts outside the CDR3, the full variable domain is GAGVSQSPSNKVTEKGKDVELRCDPISGHTALYWYRQSLGQGLEFLIYFQGNSAPDKSGLPSDRFSAERTGGSVSTLTIQRTQQEDSAVYLCAGPRLGANTGELFFGEGSRLTVL.

This clonotype was seen just once. The CDR3 here is CASSMDRAAEAFF. The CDR3 DNA is TGTGCCAGCAGCATGGACAGGGCCGCTGAAGCTTTCTTT. The chain joins TRBV12-3 or TRBV12-4 to TRBJ1-1; 8 nucleotides align to TRBD1. J was trimmed by 6 bases and V by 6 bases; bases with no gene match: 6. The CDR3 sequence is 13 residues long.

The chain combines TRBV24-1 with TRBJ2-2; 11 positions agree with TRBD1. This CDR3 spans 17 amino acids. V lost 9 bases and J lost 6; bases outside the gene matches: 14. From germline, CDR1 is KGHDR and CDR2 SFDVKD. Here the CDR3 DNA reads TGTGCCACCGCGGACAGGGGGCGTCGGTCGCTGGCCGGGGAGCTGTTTTTT. Translated: CATADRGRRSLAGELFF.

The chain joins TRBV20-1 to TRBJ2-5, with TRBD2 identical over 11 bases. The CDR3 is 14 residues long. Trimming removed 5 bases from V and 11 bases from J; junction bases left unmatched: 13. CDR1 is DFQATT, CDR2 SNEGSKA, per germline (reference sequence). Here the CDR3 reads CSAPTSGSFNEQYF. As DNA, the CDR3 is TGCAGTGCTCCTACTAGCGGGAGCTTCAATGAGCAGTACTTC.

The chain combines TRBV2 with TRBJ2-3; a weak D match, TRBD2 (6 bases). Trimming took off 3 bases at V and 3 bases at J, with 13 bases between the two ends. Looked up from germline, CDR1 is SNHLY and CDR2 is FYNNEI. The CDR3 consists of 15 residues. The CDR3 nucleotides read TGTGCCAGCAGTGAGAGTACGAGCGGGACAGATACGCAGTATTTT. Protein sequence: CASSESTSGTDTQYF. Using reference TRBV2 and TRBJ2-3 for the parts outside the CDR3, the full variable domain is EPEVTQTPSHQVTQMGQEVILRCVPISNHLYFYWYRQILGQKVEFLVSFYNNEISEKSEIFDDQFSVERPDGSNFTLKIRSTKLEDSAMYFCASSESTSGTDTQYFGPGTRLTVL.

This clonotype was seen more than once but under ten times. The gene calls are TRBV20-1 and TRBJ2-5; TRBD2 agrees at 7 bases. Looked up from germline, CDR1 is DFQATT and CDR2 is SNEGSKA (reference sequence). V lost 3 bases and J lost 1; bases outside the gene matches: 8. This CDR3 region has 15 residues. CDR3 in amino acids: CSASLAGVFQETQYF. DNA for the CDR3: TGCAGTGCTAGTTTGGCGGGAGTGTTCCAAGAGACCCAGTACTTC.

The rearrangement uses TRBV20-1 and TRBJ2-4; TRBD2 agrees at 13 bases. The length of the CDR3 is 16 residues. Germline V gene lookup returns CDR1 DFQATT and CDR2 SNEGSKA (reference sequence). The trim removed 3 bases at V and 7 bases at J, leaving 9 bases unmatched. This CDR3 is CSASPGTSGTANIQYF. The CDR3 DNA follows: TGCAGTGCTAGCCCCGGGACTAGCGGGACGGCGAACATTCAGTACTTC.

V gene TRBV28 combines with J gene TRBJ2-1, with 8 nucleotides matching TRBD2. The CDR3 totals 18 residues. CDR1 is MDHEN, CDR2 SYDVKM, per germline. The V and J ends lost 3 bases and 6 bases, in that order; junction bases with no gene match: 16. CDR3 amino acids: CASSFPSRGGGMLNEQFF. CDR3 bases: TGTGCCAGCAGTTTCCCCTCCCGGGGGGGAGGGATGCTCAATGAGCAGTTCTTC.

Many counts were recorded for this clonotype. This chain links TRBV7-9 with TRBJ2-7; maybe TRBD2 (6 bases). CDR3 length equals 15 residues. Trimming shortened V by 2 bases and J by 0 bases, and 11 bases separated the two germline ends. Germline CDR1 is SEHNR and CDR2 is FQNEAQ (reference sequence). In DNA, the CDR3 is TGTGCCAGCAGCTTACAAGGCGGGACCTCCTACGAGCAGTACTTC. Translation gives CASSLQGGTSYEQYF.

The chain joins TRBV10-3 to TRBJ2-1, with 8 bases lining up with TRBD2. The V gene's germline CDR1 is ENHRY and CDR2 SYGVKD. The trim removed 0 bases at V and 2 bases at J, leaving 3 bases unmatched. CDR3 length: 16 residues. CDR3 region: CAISESIAGPYNEQFF. The CDR3, as DNA: TGTGCCATCAGTGAGTCGATAGCGGGGCCCTACAATGAGCAGTTCTTC.

This clonotype was seen a handful of times. The junction does not match germline at one end; this may be a read error. The V and J genes are TRBV20-1 and TRBJ2-3; D is perhaps TRBD1 (5 bases). Germline V gene data show CDR1 as DFQATT and CDR2 as SNEGSKA (reference sequence). This CDR3 contains 15 residues. The CDR3 DNA reads as TGCAGTGCCAGAGATGCAGGGTTGGAGAGAGATACGCAGTATTTT. The encoded protein is CSARDAGLERDTQYF.

The chain couples TRBV12-3 or TRBV12-4 to TRBJ2-7, with 12 positions matching TRBD2. The better agreement between TRBJ2-5 and the DNA end casts doubt on the J call. The CDR3 spans 17 residues. CDR3 amino acids: CASGRLAGVSLSETQYF. The CDR3 DNA reads as TGTGCCAGCGGTCGACTAGCGGGAGTATCTTTGAGTGAGACCCAGTACTTC.

J is TRBJ2-3 and V is TRBV24-1; 11 bases match TRBD2. The CDR3 length is 17 residues. V shed 4 bases, J shed 2 bases, and the junction held 7 bases outside the gene matches. Per the germline V gene, CDR1 is KGHDR and CDR2 is SFDVKD. CDR3 sequence reads: CATSDPTSGRITDTQYF. The CDR3 DNA sequence: TGTGCCACCAGTGACCCCACTAGCGGGAGAATCACAGATACGCAGTATTTT.

This chain connects TRBV3-1 to TRBJ2-2, with a weak D call TRBD2 (5 bases). The germline V gene has CDR1 LGHDT and CDR2 YNNKEL (reference sequence). This CDR3 region has 14 residues. V was trimmed by 0 bases and J by 7 bases, leaving 9 bases between them. The CDR3 bases are TGTGCCAGCAGCCAAGATCCTAGCCGCGGGGAGCTGTTTTTT. Protein product: CASSQDPSRGELFF.

This rearrangement joins TRBV14 to TRBJ2-5, with unresolved D. V was clipped by 3 bases and J by 4 bases, with 12 bases between them. This CDR3 is 14 amino acids long. CDR1 SGHDN and CDR2 FVKESK come from the germline V gene. The CDR3 nucleotides are TGTGCCAGCAGCCACTGGACCCGGCGAGAGACCCAGTACTTC. Its protein is CASSHWTRRETQYF.

The chain joins TRBV12-3 or TRBV12-4 to TRBJ2-3, with D unclear. This CDR3 is 13 amino acids long. The V end lost 5 bases, the J end lost 6 bases, and 12 bases lay between the germline ends. CDR3: CASSLKSDDTQYF. In DNA, the CDR3 is TGTGCCAGCAGTCTGAAAAGCGATGATACGCAGTATTTT.

This chain links TRBV15 with TRBJ2-7; D is unclear. From germline, CDR1 is LNHNV and CDR2 YYDKDF (reference sequence). The germline V and J ends were trimmed by 0 bases and 6 bases, with 15 bases remaining between them. The CDR3 consists of 15 residues. The CDR3 spells CATSRDTRVLREQYF. In DNA form, the CDR3 reads TGTGCCACCAGCAGAGATACCCGGGTGTTGCGCGAGCAGTACTTC.

The gene calls are TRBV5-1 and TRBJ2-1; no firm D call. This CDR3 has 17 residues. Between the trimmed V and J ends, which lost 0 bases and 5 bases, there was a span of 18 bases. The germline CDR1 and CDR2 sequences are SGHRS and YFSETQ. CDR3 nucleotide sequence: TGCGCCAGCAGCTTGGGGCCTCCGGCTCTAGGAGACAATGAGCAGTTCTTC. It translates to CASSLGPPALGDNEQFF.

The chain uses TRBV28 and TRBJ2-7; 8 bases line up with TRBD1. V lost 6 bases and J lost 0; bases outside the gene matches: 1. Germline V CDR1 and CDR2: MDHEN, SYDVKM. The CDR3 spans 13 residues. The CDR3 bases are TGTGCCAGCAGGACAGGGGCCTCCTACGAGCAGTACTTC. It specifies CASRTGASYEQYF.

In its sample, this clonotype was seen a few times. The J gene is TRBJ2-1, the V gene TRBV6-2 or TRBV6-3; tentative D call: TRBD2 (5 bases). Trimming took off 8 bases at V and 4 bases at J, with 12 bases between the two ends. The CDR3 contains 13 residues. In germline, CDR1 is MNHEY, CDR2 SVGEGT. The CDR3 DNA is TGTGCCAGCCAAGCGGCCGATTACAATGAGCAGTTCTTC. It translates to CASQAADYNEQFF.

In this sample, this clonotype turned up many times. This chain connects TRBV2 to TRBJ2-6, with D perhaps matching TRBD1 (5 bases). CDR3 length: 15 amino acids. V was cut by 7 bases and J by 7 bases, with 17 bases left in between. Germline loops: CDR1 SNHLY, CDR2 FYNNEI. CDR3 protein: CASTSTGFEANVLTF. The CDR3 nucleotides are TGTGCCAGCACTAGTACAGGTTTTGAAGCCAACGTCCTGACTTTC.

The chain combines TRBV13 with TRBJ2-7; 8 nucleotides align to TRBD2. Germline CDR1 and CDR2: PRHDT and FYEKMQ (reference sequence). This CDR3 has 15 residues. Unmatched junction bases numbered 5, after V lost 4 bases and J lost 0 bases. The CDR3: CASSSTSASSYEQYF. Here the CDR3 DNA reads TGTGCCAGCAGCTCGACTAGCGCCAGCTCCTACGAGCAGTACTTC.

The V and J genes are TRBV6-5 and TRBJ2-5, with D tentatively TRBD1 or TRBD2 (5 bases each). V lost 2 bases to trimming and J lost 3 bases, with 13 bases between them. Germline loops: CDR1 MNHEY, CDR2 SVGAGI. CDR3 size: 15 residues. In DNA form, the CDR3 reads TGTGCCAGCAGTTACAATTTCGGGACGAAAGAGACCCAGTACTTC. Translating it yields CASSYNFGTKETQYF.

This clonotype was observed a few times. V is TRBV2 and J is TRBJ2-7, with D uncertain. The length of the CDR3 is 13 residues. Germline V gives CDR1 SNHLY, CDR2 FYNNEI. The V end lost 8 bases, the J end lost 3 bases, and 14 bases lay between the germline ends. CDR3 sequence: CASVDLRSYEQYF. The CDR3 DNA reads TGTGCCAGCGTCGACTTGCGGAGCTACGAGCAGTACTTC.

A few counts support this clonotype. The chain is built from TRBV4-1 and TRBJ1-5; D may be TRBD1 (6 bases). V gave up 3 bases and J gave up 6 bases, with 15 bases separating them. Germline V gene lookup returns CDR1 MGHRA and CDR2 YSYEKL. This CDR3 comprises 15 residues. This CDR3 is CASSQQPTGLQPQHF. The CDR3 DNA reads as TGCGCCAGCAGCCAGCAGCCGACAGGTCTTCAGCCCCAGCATTTT.